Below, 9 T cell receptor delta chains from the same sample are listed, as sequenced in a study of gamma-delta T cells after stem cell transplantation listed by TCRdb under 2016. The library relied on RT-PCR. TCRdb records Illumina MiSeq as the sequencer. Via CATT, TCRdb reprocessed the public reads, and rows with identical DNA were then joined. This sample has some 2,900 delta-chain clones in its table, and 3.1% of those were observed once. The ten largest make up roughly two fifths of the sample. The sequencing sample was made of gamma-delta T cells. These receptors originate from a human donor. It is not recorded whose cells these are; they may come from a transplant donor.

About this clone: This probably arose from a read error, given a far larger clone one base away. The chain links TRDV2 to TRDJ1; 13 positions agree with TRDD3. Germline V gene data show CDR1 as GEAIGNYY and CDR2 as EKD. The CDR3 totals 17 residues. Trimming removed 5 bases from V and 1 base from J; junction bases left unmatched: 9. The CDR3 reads CACGSLTGGYATDKLIF. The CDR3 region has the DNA TGTGCCTGTGGCTCCCTTACTGGGGGATACGCCACCGATAAACTCATCTTT.

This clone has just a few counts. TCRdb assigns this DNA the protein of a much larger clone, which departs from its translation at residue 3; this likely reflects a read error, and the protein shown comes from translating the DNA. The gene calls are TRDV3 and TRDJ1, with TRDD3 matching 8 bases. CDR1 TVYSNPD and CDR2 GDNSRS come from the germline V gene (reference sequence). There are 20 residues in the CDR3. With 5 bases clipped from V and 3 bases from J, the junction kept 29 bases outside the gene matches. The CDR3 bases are TGTGCCCTTATCGTCCGAGACGTTCCCCTCCGGGATACGCGTTCCGATAAACTCATCTTT. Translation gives CALIVRDVPLRDTRSDKLIF.

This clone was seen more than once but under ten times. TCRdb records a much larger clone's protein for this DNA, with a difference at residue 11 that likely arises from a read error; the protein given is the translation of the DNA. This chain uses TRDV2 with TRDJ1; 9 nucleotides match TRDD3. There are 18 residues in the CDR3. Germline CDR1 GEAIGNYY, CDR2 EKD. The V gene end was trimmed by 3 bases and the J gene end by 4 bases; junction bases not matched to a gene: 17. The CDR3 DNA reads TGTGCCTGTGACGCCGTACTGGGGGAAAGGGTGCTGAACGATAAACTCATCTTT. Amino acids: CACDAVLGERVLNDKLIF.

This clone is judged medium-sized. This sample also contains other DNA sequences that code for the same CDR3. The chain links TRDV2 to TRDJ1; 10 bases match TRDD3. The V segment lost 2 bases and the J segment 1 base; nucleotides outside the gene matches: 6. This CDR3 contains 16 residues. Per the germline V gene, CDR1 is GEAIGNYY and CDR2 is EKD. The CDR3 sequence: CACDSLGDSGTDKLIF. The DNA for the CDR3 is TGTGCCTGTGACAGTCTGGGGGATAGTGGCACCGATAAACTCATCTTT.

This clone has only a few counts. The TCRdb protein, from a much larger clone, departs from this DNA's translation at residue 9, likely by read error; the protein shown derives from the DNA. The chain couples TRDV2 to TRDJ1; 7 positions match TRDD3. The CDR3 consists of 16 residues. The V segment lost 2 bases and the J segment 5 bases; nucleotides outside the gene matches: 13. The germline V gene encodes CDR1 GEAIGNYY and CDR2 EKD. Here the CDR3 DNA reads TGTGCCTGTGACAGTTTACTGGGGTATAGTCGTGATAAACTCATCTTT. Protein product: CACDSLLGYSRDKLIF.

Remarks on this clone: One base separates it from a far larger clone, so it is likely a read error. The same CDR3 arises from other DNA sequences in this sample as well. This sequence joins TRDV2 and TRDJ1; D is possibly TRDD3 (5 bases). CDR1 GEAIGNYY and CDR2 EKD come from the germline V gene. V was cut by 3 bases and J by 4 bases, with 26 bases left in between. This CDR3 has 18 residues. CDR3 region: CACDAVLGERMLNDKLIF. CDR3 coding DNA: TGTGCCTGTGACGCCGTACTTGGGGAAAGGATGCTGAACGATAAACTCATCTTT.

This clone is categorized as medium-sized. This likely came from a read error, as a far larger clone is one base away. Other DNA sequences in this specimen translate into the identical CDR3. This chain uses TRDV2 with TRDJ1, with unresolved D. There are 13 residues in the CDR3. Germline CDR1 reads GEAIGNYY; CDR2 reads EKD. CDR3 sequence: CACDTELTDKLIF. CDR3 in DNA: TGTGCCTGTGACACCGAGCTCACCGACAAACTCATCTTT.

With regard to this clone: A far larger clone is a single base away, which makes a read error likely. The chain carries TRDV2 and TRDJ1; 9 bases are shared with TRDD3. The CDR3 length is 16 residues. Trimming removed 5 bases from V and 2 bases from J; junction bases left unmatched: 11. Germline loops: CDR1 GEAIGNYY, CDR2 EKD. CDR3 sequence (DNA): TGTGCCTGTGGTCCCGTGGGGGATATTGGAACCGATAAACTCATCTTT. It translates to CACGPVGDIGTDKLIF.

CDR3 sequence: CACDTVPTGGYGLYTDKLIF. The CDR3 bases are TGTGCCTGTGACACCGTTCCTACAGGGGGATACGGTCTGTACACCGATAAACTCATCTTT. The chain links TRDV2 to TRDJ1; 10 nucleotides line up with TRDD3. This CDR3 region has 20 residues. The V gene's germline CDR1 is GEAIGNYY and CDR2 EKD. V lost 0 bases, J lost 0 bases, and 15 bases stayed unmatched.